This TCR beta chain was sequenced during a study of CD8+ T cells in alopecia areata. Whole-study results and caveats: Affected scalp, especially in alopecia totalis/universalis, had a higher clonality than normal scalp did.

Germline V gives CDR1 MDHEN, CDR2 SYDVKM. This CDR3 comprises 15 residues. V was trimmed by 7 bases and J by 3 bases, leaving 19 bases between them. RNA, once extracted, was reverse transcribed into cDNA for use as the sequencing template. TCRdb keeps only in-frame clones here, not all; method: immunoSEQ multiplex PCR. In the table there are 42,000 or so clones, roughly 92% of which are singletons. The treatment is: oral pan-JAK inhibitor, 5-10 mg twice daily. In the case of this clone: As yet, its antigen is unknown.

The starting material was CD8+ T cells sorted from blood, obtained at week 24, from a patient treated with tofacitinib. This receptor was identified in a human donor with alopecia areata. The chain carries TRBV28 and TRBJ2-7, with D maybe TRBD2 (7 bases). The CDR3 sequence is CASTPPQGRDYEQYF. The CDR3, as DNA: TGTGCCAGCACCCCACCTCAGGGGAGGGACTACGAGCAGTACTTC.